This T cell receptor beta chain was sequenced in a study of T cell responses to AZD1222 COVID-19 vaccine. This clone was detected once. Its antigen is not identified. Study-wide points: There were mostly white British donors and more females than males, and clonal diversity was possibly underestimated.

Per the germline V gene, CDR1 is MGHRA and CDR2 is YSYEKL. The CDR3 consists of 16 residues. V was trimmed by 0 bases and J by 3 bases, leaving 11 bases between them. Data came from immunoSEQ multiplex PCR; TCRdb stores just in-frame clones and leaves some out. The profile shows 150,000 to 200,000 clones, 85% to 95% of them singletons. This TCR came from an adult in good health. V gene TRBV4-1 combines with J gene TRBJ1-4; D possibly corresponds to TRBD1 (5 bases). This specimen was peripheral blood, taken on day 0 of AZD1222 vaccination. In DNA, the CDR3 is TGCGCCAGCAGCCAAGAGACCGGGGCTCCTAATGAAAAACTGTTTTTT. Amino acids: CASSQETGAPNEKLFF.